A single sample is the source of the 28 T cell receptor beta chains below, sequenced in a study of regulatory and conventional T cells in RAG deficiency. The sorted conventional CD4+ T cells were CD25-low and CD127-high, with genomic DNA sequenced. This table comes from immunoSEQ multiplex PCR, and its TCRdb copy is limited to in-frame clones, with some not included. The data show approximately 48,000 clones, 85% to 90% seen once. These same data were also listed under a study on regulatory T cells. That investigation notes: The primer mix had 52 TRBV and 13 TRBJ primers.

Sequencing was performed on CD4+ effector T cells sorted from blood. These receptors came from a human donor in good health.

The chain combines TRBV4-2 with TRBJ2-3, with D maybe TRBD2 (6 bases). Germline CDR1 LGHNA, CDR2 YNFKEQ. This CDR3 comprises 12 residues. V lost 3 bases, J lost 8 bases, and 9 bases lay in between. The CDR3 bases are TGTGCCAGCAGCCAGGGGGGACTTACGCAGTATTTT. Translating gives CASSQGGLTQYF.

CDR3 amino acids: CASSALDRGNTEAFF. CDR3 in DNA: TGTGCCAGTAGTGCGCTGGACAGGGGGAACACTGAAGCTTTCTTT. The chain combines TRBV19 with TRBJ1-1; 9 bases fit TRBD1. This CDR3 spans 15 amino acids. Germline loops: CDR1 LNHDA, CDR2 SQIVND (reference sequence). V lost 5 bases, J lost 1 base, and 5 bases stayed unmatched.

The chain combines TRBV6-5 with TRBJ2-7, with unresolved D. V lost 11 bases and J lost 3, with 11 bases in between. The CDR3 totals 11 residues. The germline V gene encodes CDR1 MNHEY and CDR2 SVGAGI. This CDR3 is CAGGPLYEQYF. The CDR3 DNA follows: TGTGCCGGTGGACCCCTCTACGAGCAGTACTTC.

This clone has a single count. The chain is built from TRBV5-1 and TRBJ2-3; 8 nucleotides agree with TRBD2. Germline trimming cut 4 bases from V and 4 bases from J; bases unmatched to any gene: 5. The CDR3 length is 14 residues. Germline CDR1 is SGHRS and CDR2 is YFSETQ. The CDR3 nucleotides read TGCGCCAGCAGCCCGCCGGGGGGGGCAGATACGCAGTATTTT. Translating gives CASSPPGGADTQYF.

A word on this clone: Germline is not matched at one junction end, which may reflect a read error. This chain uses TRBV2 with TRBJ1-5, with D maybe TRBD1 (5 bases). The germline CDR1 and CDR2 sequences are SNHLY and FYNNEI. This CDR3 has 14 residues. DNA of the CDR3: TGTGCCAGCAGAGAAGACAGCCTCAATCAGCCCCAGCATTTT. Translated: CASREDSLNQPQHF.

The genes are TRBV10-1 and TRBJ2-2; no reliable D call. Germline V gene lookup returns CDR1 WNHNN and CDR2 SYGVQD (reference sequence). Between the trimmed V and J ends, which lost 6 bases and 5 bases, there was a span of 10 bases. There are 13 residues in the CDR3. The CDR3 DNA is TGCGCCAGCAGACCGATGCTAACCGGGGAGCTGTTTTTT. It encodes CASRPMLTGELFF.

The genes are TRBV19 and TRBJ1-5; TRBD1 matches 10 bases. The CDR3 is 17 amino acids. The ends lost 4 bases at V and 1 base at J; junction bases unmatched: 7. Germline values: CDR1 LNHDA, CDR2 SQIVND (reference sequence). The DNA for the CDR3 is TGTGCCAGTAGTACGAAGGACAGGGGGAGAAGCAATCAGCCCCAGCATTTT. Translating gives CASSTKDRGRSNQPQHF.

In DNA form, the CDR3 reads TGTGCCAGCAGCGACCAAACAGGGGACCATTATTCCAATGAGCAGTTCTTC. Translating it yields CASSDQTGDHYSNEQFF. The chain links TRBV7-8 to TRBJ2-1; TRBD1 aligns across 7 bases. The CDR3 has 17 residues. The V and J ends lost 5 bases and 6 bases, in that order; junction bases with no gene match: 16. Germline V lookup: CDR1 SGHVS, CDR2 FQNEAQ.

The chain recombines TRBV28 with TRBJ1-5; no definite D call. V dropped 1 base and J dropped 5 bases, with 3 bases sitting between them. The CDR3 runs 12 residues. CDR1 and CDR2 (germline): MDHEN, SYDVKM. This CDR3 is CASSLSYQPQHF. In DNA form, the CDR3 reads TGTGCCAGCAGTTTATCTTATCAGCCCCAGCATTTT.

The V gene is TRBV4-2, the J gene TRBJ2-3, with D possibly being TRBD2 (6 bases). The CDR3 consists of 15 residues. Trimming left V 0 bases short and J 3 bases short, with 10 bases between. In germline, CDR1 is LGHNA, CDR2 YNFKEQ. CDR3: CASSQDSLATDTQYF. For the CDR3, the DNA is TGTGCCAGCAGCCAAGATAGTCTAGCGACAGATACGCAGTATTTT.

The chain is built from TRBV25-1 and TRBJ2-6, with D perhaps being TRBD1 or TRBD2 (7 bases each). V was trimmed by 1 base and J by 3 bases, leaving 13 bases between them. There are 17 residues in the CDR3. Germline CDR1 and CDR2: MGHDK and SYGVNS. CDR3 residues: CASSESVRGGGANVLTF. CDR3 sequence (DNA): TGTGCCAGCAGTGAATCTGTCAGGGGGGGTGGGGCCAACGTCCTGACTTTC. Looking up the rest from reference TRBV25-1 and TRBJ2-6 gives the full variable domain: EADIYQTPRYLVIGTGKKITLECSQTMGHDKMYWYQQDPGMELHLIHYSYGVNSTEKGDLSSESTVSRIRTEHFPLTLESARPSHTSQYLCASSESVRGGGANVLTFGAGSRLTVL.

The V call is TRBV14, the J call TRBJ2-7, with TRBD2 matching 7 bases. J was trimmed by 9 bases and V by 0 bases; bases with no gene match: 5. Germline V lookup: CDR1 SGHDN, CDR2 FVKESK. This CDR3 is built from 13 residues. The CDR3 reads CASSQDSSGGQYF. The CDR3 DNA reads as TGTGCCAGCAGCCAAGATTCCTCGGGAGGGCAGTACTTC.

The CDR3 nucleotides read TGTGCCAGCAGTTCTCTCAACCAGGGCGATGAGCAGTTCTTC. Its protein is CASSSLNQGDEQFF. The J gene is TRBJ2-1, the V gene TRBV27; perhaps TRBD1 as D (5 bases). The CDR3 is 14 residues long. CDR1 and CDR2 from the germline V gene are MNHEY and SMNVEV (reference sequence). V shed 4 bases and J shed 8 bases, with 15 bases lying between them.

This chain joins TRBV9 and TRBJ2-1, with 12 bases aligning to TRBD2. Trimming cost V 4 bases and J 8 bases; bases outside gene matches: 10. Germline values: CDR1 SGDLS, CDR2 YYNGEE. CDR3 length: 16 residues. The CDR3 here is CASSPSASGRADEQFF. CDR3 coding DNA: TGTGCCAGCAGCCCCTCGGCTAGCGGGAGGGCCGATGAGCAGTTCTTC.

The rearrangement uses TRBV11-3 and TRBJ2-7; no definite D call. The CDR3 is 13 residues long. Germline CDR1 reads SGHNT; CDR2 reads YENEEA. The V end was cut by 5 bases, the J end by 6 bases, with 14 bases between. The chain's CDR3 is CASSPQELGEQYF. The DNA of the CDR3 is TGTGCCAGCAGCCCCCAGGAACTTGGCGAGCAGTACTTC.

This chain uses TRBV9 with TRBJ1-3; 9 bases match TRBD1. The length of the CDR3 is 16 residues. After removal of 8 bases from V and 4 bases from J, the junction contained 13 bases not matched to a gene. The germline CDR1 and CDR2 sequences are SGDLS and YYNGEE. The DNA of the CDR3 is TGTGCCAGGGCTCTCCCTTACAGGGGGCGAGGAAACACCATATATTTT. Its translation is CARALPYRGRGNTIYF.

This clone was counted only a few times. V usage is TRBV27 and J usage is TRBJ2-7, with 7 nucleotides matching TRBD2. This CDR3 region has 15 residues. Trimming removed 8 bases from V and 1 base from J; junction bases left unmatched: 11. Germline loops: CDR1 MNHEY, CDR2 SMNVEV (reference sequence). The CDR3, as DNA: TGTGCCAGCCAAATTGGTGGGGGGGGATCCTACGAGCAGTACTTC. It translates to CASQIGGGGSYEQYF.

V and J are TRBV19 and TRBJ1-3; TRBD1 is a possible D gene (6 bases). The CDR3 is 16 amino acids. The ends were cut back, 4 bases at V and 0 bases at J, with 13 bases in the middle. CDR1 is LNHDA, CDR2 SQIVND, per germline (reference sequence). CDR3: CASSKDSGDSGNTIYF. The CDR3 coding sequence is TGTGCCAGTAGTAAAGATTCAGGGGACTCTGGAAACACCATATATTTT.

This clone was recorded once. J is TRBJ1-1 and V is TRBV11-2; 9 positions agree with TRBD1. From germline, CDR1 is SGHAT and CDR2 FQNNGV. V lost 4 bases to trimming and J lost 1 base; unmatched junction nucleotides: 4. The CDR3 runs to 15 residues. CDR3 sequence (DNA): TGTGCCAGCAGCTCGTCGGACAGGGGGAACACTGAAGCTTTCTTT. It encodes CASSSSDRGNTEAFF. The variable domain in full, completed from reference TRBV11-2 and TRBJ1-1, reads EAGVAQSPRYKIIEKRQSVAFWCNPISGHATLYWYQQILGQGPKLLIQFQNNGVVDDSQLPKDRFSAERLKGVDSTLKIQPAKLEDSAVYLCASSSSDRGNTEAFFGQGTRLTVV.

V usage is TRBV5-1 and J usage is TRBJ1-1, with D possibly being TRBD1 (5 bases). Germline values: CDR1 SGHRS, CDR2 YFSETQ. The V and J ends lost 4 bases and 5 bases respectively, with 12 bases between them. The CDR3 spans 13 residues. The CDR3 protein is CASSANRQTEAFF. CDR3 nucleotides: TGCGCCAGCAGCGCCAACCGACAGACTGAAGCTTTCTTT.

The genes are TRBV27 and TRBJ1-6; D ambiguous. Germline V gives CDR1 MNHEY, CDR2 SMNVEV (reference sequence). The CDR3 runs 16 residues. Trimming shortened V by 5 bases and J by 0 bases, and 11 bases separated the two germline ends. CDR3 sequence: CASSHEYSSYNSPLHF. The CDR3 nucleotides read TGTGCCAGCAGTCATGAGTATAGCTCCTATAATTCACCCCTCCACTTT.

The V and J genes are TRBV27 and TRBJ1-5; maybe TRBD1 (6 bases). CDR3 length: 13 amino acids. The V and J ends lost 6 bases and 8 bases respectively, with 14 bases between them. Germline CDR1 is MNHEY and CDR2 is SMNVEV (reference sequence). DNA of the CDR3: TGTGCCAGCAGAAGGACAGCGACCGAGCCCCAGCATTTT. It translates to CASRRTATEPQHF.

V is TRBV28 and J is TRBJ2-2; weak D call: TRBD2 (6 bases). The CDR3 consists of 18 residues. Trimming left V 5 bases short and J 5 bases short, with 24 bases between. Germline loops: CDR1 MDHEN, CDR2 SYDVKM. The CDR3 nucleotides are TGTGCCAGCAGTCGCCCCGCCCCCGGCCTAGCGAGGACCGGGGAGCTGTTTTTT. Amino acid sequence: CASSRPAPGLARTGELFF.

V gene TRBV27 combines with J gene TRBJ2-5; D might be TRBD1 (6 bases). Germline V gene sequence: CDR1 MNHEY, CDR2 SMNVEV (reference sequence). The CDR3 has 14 residues. V lost 4 bases to trimming and J lost 7 bases, with 16 bases between them. As DNA, the CDR3 is TGTGCCAGCAGTTCCACAGGGTCGGGCGGGACCCAGTACTTC. Translated: CASSSTGSGGTQYF.

The chain has TRBV5-1 and TRBJ2-3, with TRBD2 matching over 8 bases. V lost 5 bases and J lost 4; bases outside the gene matches: 6. There are 14 residues in the CDR3. Germline V CDR1 and CDR2: SGHRS, YFSETQ. CDR3: CASRASGSADTQYF. The CDR3 DNA reads as TGCGCCAGCAGGGCCAGCGGGAGCGCAGATACGCAGTATTTT.

This clone was picked up one time. The chain is built from TRBV2 and TRBJ2-5; TRBD1 might be the D (7 bases). The CDR3 sequence is 15 residues long. CDR1 and CDR2 (germline): SNHLY, FYNNEI. V was pared by 6 bases and J by 5 bases, with 19 bases between. The CDR3 reads CASSNLQGRSETQYF. The DNA of the CDR3 is TGTGCCAGCAGCAACCTACAGGGGAGGTCGGAGACCCAGTACTTC.

The genes are TRBV6-6 and TRBJ1-1; 8 positions match TRBD1. The CDR3 loop spans 13 amino acids. V was pared by 6 bases and J by 7 bases, with 7 bases of the junction left unmatched. Germline V gene lookup returns CDR1 MNHNY and CDR2 SVGAGI (reference sequence). The CDR3 spells CASSPDRGFEAFF. CDR3 DNA sequence: TGTGCCAGCAGCCCTGACAGGGGATTTGAAGCTTTCTTT.

The V gene is TRBV18, the J gene TRBJ2-1; 11 positions match TRBD1. V gave up 2 bases and J gave up 9 bases; unmatched junction bases: 3. Germline CDR1 reads KGHSH; CDR2 reads LQKENI. The CDR3 is 14 amino acids. CDR3 DNA sequence: TGTGCCAGCTCACCAGGACAGGGGGCGAGTGAGCAGTTCTTC. This codes for CASSPGQGASEQFF.